The clone carrying this T cell receptor beta chain has ten or more counts. Antigen specificity is unknown. This entry is derived from a study of liver allograft versus peripheral blood T cells. About the study: Blood and transplanted-liver T cell receptor repertoires from recipients were compared. Study results and limitations: According to reports, the T cell receptor repertoires inside liver allografts differed from those in peripheral blood.

The trim removed 4 bases at V and 5 bases at J, leaving 5 bases unmatched. Germline V gene lookup returns CDR1 SQVTM and CDR2 ANQGSEA. There are 14 residues in the CDR3. TCRdb itself ran the reads through MiXCR, one entry per CDR3 protein. This table holds about 12,000 distinct CDR3 sequences, about 26% found once. This sequence was found in a human patient who had a liver transplant. Some of these T cells may belong to the graft donor. The chain couples TRBV29-1 to TRBJ2-2, with 9 bases matching TRBD2. The chain's CDR3 is CSVVEREVTGELFF. The CDR3, as DNA: TGCAGCGTTGTTGAGCGGGAGGTGACCGGGGAGCTGTTTTTT.